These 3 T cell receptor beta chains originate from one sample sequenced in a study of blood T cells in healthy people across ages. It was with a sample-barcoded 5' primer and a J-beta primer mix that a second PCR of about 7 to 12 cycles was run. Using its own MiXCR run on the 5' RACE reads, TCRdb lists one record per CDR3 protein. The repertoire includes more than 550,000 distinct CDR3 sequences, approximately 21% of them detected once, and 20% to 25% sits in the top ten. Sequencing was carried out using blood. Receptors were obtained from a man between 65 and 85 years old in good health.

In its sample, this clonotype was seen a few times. The CDR3 here is CASSQDRVGSYNEQFF. CDR3 in DNA: TGCGCCAGCAGCCAAGATCGGGTTGGCTCCTACAATGAGCAGTTCTTC. The chain has TRBV4-1 and TRBJ2-1, with D unresolved. The CDR3 has 16 amino acids. Trimming removed 0 bases from V and 0 bases from J, with 9 bases in between. The germline V gene encodes CDR1 MGHRA and CDR2 YSYEKL.

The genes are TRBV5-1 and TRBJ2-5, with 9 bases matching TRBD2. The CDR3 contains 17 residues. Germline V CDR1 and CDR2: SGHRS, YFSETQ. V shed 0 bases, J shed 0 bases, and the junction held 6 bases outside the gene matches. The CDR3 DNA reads TGCGCCAGCAGCTTGGGAGGTAGCGGGGGTCACCAAGAGACCCAGTACTTC. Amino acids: CASSLGGSGGHQETQYF.

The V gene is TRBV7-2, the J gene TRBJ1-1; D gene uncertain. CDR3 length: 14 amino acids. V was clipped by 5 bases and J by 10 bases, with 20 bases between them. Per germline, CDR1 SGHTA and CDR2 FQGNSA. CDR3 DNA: TGTGCCAGCAGCCCTAACAGCGGGTTAATTGGAGCTTTCTTT. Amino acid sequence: CASSPNSGLIGAFF.